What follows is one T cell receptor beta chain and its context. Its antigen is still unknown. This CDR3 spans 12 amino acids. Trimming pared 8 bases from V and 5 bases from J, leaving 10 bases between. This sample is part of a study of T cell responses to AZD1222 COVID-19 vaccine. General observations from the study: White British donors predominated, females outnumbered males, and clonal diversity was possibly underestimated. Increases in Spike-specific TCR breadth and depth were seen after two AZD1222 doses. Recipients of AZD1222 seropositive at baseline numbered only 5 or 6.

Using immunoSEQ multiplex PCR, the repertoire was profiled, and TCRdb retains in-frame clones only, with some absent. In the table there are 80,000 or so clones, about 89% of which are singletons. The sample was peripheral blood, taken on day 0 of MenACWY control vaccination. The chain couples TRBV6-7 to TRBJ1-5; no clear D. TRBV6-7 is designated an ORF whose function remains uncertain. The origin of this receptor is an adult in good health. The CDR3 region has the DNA TGTGCCAGCCATCCCCTTTATCAGCCCCAGCATTTT. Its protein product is CASHPLYQPQHF.